The table lists the clone carrying this T cell receptor (beta chain) with a few counts. Antigen: not known. These data are taken from a study of human T cells and chemical hapten exposure. Study results and limitations: Expanded TCR sets contained significantly more large CDR3 similarity clusters than controls.

MiXCR, run by TCRdb on the RACE reads, gives a single entry per CDR3 protein. The sample contains under 450,000 distinct CDR3 sequences, nearly 5% of which appear only once. The V end was cut by 2 bases, the J end by 0 bases, with 10 bases between. The CDR3 spans 14 residues. Germline CDR1 DFQATT, CDR2 SNEGSKA (reference sequence). Time point of the sample: patch test 1, 2 weeks after DPC sensitization. Documented treatment: therapeutic diphenylcyclopropenone sensitization with weekly scalp DPC. It was unfractionated whole blood from which total RNA was extracted. The source material was whole blood, sampled in connection with sensitization to the hapten diphenylcyclopropenone (DPC). This chain uses TRBV20-1 with TRBJ1-2; D ambiguous. This receptor was identified in a woman aged 50 to 60 with alopecia areata. Some clones in this sample may be carry-over from other donors' samples. Written as DNA, the CDR3 is TGCAGTGCTAGACGCCAGCTAGCTAACTATGGCTACACCTTC. Its translation is CSARRQLANYGYTF.